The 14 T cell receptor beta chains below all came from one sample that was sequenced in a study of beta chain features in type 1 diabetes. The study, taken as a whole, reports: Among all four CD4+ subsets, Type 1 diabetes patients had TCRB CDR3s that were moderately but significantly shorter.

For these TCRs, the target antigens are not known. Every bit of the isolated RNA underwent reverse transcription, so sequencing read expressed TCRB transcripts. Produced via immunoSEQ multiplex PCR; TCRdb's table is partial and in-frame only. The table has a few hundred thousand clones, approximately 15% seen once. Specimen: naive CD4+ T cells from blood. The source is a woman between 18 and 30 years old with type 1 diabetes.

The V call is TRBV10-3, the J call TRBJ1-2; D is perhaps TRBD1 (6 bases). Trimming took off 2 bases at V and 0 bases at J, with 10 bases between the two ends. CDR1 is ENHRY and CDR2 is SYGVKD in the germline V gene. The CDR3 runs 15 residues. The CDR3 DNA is TGTGCCATCAGTGAGCCGGACAGACCTAACTATGGCTACACCTTC. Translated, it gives CAISEPDRPNYGYTF.

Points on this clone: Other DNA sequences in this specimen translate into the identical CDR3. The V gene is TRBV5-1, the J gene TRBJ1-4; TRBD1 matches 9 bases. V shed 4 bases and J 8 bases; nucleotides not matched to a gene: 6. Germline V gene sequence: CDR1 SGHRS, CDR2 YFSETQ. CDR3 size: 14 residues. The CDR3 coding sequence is TGCGCCAGCAGCCGGGACAGGGAAGGAGAAAAACTGTTTTTT. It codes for CASSRDREGEKLFF.

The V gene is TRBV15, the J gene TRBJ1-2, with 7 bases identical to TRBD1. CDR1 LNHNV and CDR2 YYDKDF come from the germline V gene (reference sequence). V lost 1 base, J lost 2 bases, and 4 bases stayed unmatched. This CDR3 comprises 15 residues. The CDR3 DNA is TGTGCCACCAGCAGAGCTTTGACAGGGAACTATGGCTACACCTTC. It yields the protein CATSRALTGNYGYTF.

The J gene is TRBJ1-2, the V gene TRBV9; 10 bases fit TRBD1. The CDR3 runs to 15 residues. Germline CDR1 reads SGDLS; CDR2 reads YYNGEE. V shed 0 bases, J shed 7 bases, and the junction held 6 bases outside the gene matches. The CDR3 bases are TGTGCCAGCAGCGTAGAGGGACAGGGGCGCGGTGGCTACACCTTC. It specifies CASSVEGQGRGGYTF.

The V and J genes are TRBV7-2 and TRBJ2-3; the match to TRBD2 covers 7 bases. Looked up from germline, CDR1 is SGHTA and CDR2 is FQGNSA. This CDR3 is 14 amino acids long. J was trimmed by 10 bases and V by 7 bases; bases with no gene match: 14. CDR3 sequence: CASTRSSGPEPQYF. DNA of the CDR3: TGTGCCAGCACTCGGAGTAGCGGGCCAGAGCCGCAGTATTTT.

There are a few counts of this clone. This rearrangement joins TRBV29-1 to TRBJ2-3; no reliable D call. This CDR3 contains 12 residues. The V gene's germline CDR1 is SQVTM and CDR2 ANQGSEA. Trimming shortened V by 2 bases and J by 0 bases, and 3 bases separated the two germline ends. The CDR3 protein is CSVESSTDTQYF. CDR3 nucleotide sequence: TGCAGCGTTGAATCTAGCACAGATACGCAGTATTTT.

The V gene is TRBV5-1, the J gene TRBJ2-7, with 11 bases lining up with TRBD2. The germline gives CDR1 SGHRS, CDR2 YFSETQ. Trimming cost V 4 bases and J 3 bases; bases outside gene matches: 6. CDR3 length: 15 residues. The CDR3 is CASSPGLAVNYEQYV. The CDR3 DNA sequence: TGCGCCAGCAGCCCGGGACTAGCGGTGAACTACGAGCAGTACGTC.

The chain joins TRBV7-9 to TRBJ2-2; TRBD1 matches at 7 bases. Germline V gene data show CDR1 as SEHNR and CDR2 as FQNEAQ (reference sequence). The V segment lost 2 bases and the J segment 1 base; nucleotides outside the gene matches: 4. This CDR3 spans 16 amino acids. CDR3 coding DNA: TGTGCCAGCAGCTTAATCGGGACAGAGAACACCGGGGAGCTGTTTTTT. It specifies CASSLIGTENTGELFF.

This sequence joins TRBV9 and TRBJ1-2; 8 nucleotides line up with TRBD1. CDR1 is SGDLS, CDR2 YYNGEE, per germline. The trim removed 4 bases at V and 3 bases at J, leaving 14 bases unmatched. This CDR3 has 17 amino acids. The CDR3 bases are TGTGCCAGCAGCCCATCCTTGCAGGGGGCCATATACTATGGCTACACCTTC. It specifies CASSPSLQGAIYYGYTF. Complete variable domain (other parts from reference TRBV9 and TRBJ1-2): DSGVTQTPKHLITATGQRVTLRCSPRSGDLSVYWYQQSLDQGLQFLIQYYNGEERAKGNILERFSAQQFPDLHSELNLSSLELGDSALYFCASSPSLQGAIYYGYTFGSGTRLTVV.

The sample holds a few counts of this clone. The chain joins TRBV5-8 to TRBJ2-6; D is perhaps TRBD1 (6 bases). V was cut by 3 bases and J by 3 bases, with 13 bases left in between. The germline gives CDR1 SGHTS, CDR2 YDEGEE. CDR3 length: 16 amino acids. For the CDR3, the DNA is TGTGCCAGCAGCTCTTACAGGGACGGTGGGGCCAACGTCCTGACTTTC. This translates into CASSSYRDGGANVLTF.

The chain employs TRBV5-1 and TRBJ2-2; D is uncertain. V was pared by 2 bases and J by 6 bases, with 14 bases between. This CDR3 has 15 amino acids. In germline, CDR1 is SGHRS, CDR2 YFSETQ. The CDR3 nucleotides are TGCGCCAGCAGCTTCACGACTCCACCGGCCGGGGAGCTGTTTTTT. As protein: CASSFTTPPAGELFF.

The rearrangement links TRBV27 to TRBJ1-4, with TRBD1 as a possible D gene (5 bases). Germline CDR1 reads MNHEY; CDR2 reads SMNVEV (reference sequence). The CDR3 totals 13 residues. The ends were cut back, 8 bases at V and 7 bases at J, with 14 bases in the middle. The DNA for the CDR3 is TGTGCCAGCGGAAGGGGCATTGGTGAAAAACTGTTTTTT. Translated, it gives CASGRGIGEKLFF.

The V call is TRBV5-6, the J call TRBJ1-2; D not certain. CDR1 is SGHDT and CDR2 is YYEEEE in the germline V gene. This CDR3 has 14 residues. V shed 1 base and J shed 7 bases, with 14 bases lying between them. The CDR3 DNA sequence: TGTGCCAGCAGCTTGATTGGTCCGGTTTCTGGCTACACCTTC. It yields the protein CASSLIGPVSGYTF.

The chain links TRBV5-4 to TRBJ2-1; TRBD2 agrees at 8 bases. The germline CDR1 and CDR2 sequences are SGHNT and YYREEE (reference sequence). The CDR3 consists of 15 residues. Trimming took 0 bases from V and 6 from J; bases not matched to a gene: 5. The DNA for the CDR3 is TGTGCCAGCAGCTTGGATACGGGAGGGGGCAATGAGCAGTTCTTC. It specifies CASSLDTGGGNEQFF.